This T cell receptor (beta chain) was observed in a study of T cells after yellow fever vaccination. Whole-study context: SMART-Seq v4 Ultra Low Input handled preparation of low-cell-number fractions.

Germline V gene sequence: CDR1 SGDLS, CDR2 YYNGEE. CDR3 length: 15 amino acids. V lost 2 bases and J 1 base, leaving 10 bases between the germline ends. Study results and limitations: Just a small share of clonotypes turned up in the CD4 compartment as well as the CD8 compartment. Primary-vaccination clones mostly resurfaced post-booster (96% CD4, about 87% CD8).

Conversion of TCR transcripts into cDNA relied on 5'RACE template switching, which added a universal primer site and UMIs. TCRdb re-called the 5' RACE reads with MiXCR, one entry per CDR3 protein. The data hold about 550,000 distinct CDR3 sequences, with 15% to 20% observed a single time. In regard to this clonotype: The antigen is not known.

The sample was PBMCs, taken 15 days after the yellow fever booster vaccination. The receptor's source is a man aged 25-45 years who received the YFV17D yellow fever vaccine. J is TRBJ2-4 and V is TRBV9; maybe TRBD1 (6 bases). CDR3 DNA sequence: TGTGCCAGCAGCGTTAGGGGGACCGCCAAAAACATTCAGTACTTC. Amino acids: CASSVRGTAKNIQYF.